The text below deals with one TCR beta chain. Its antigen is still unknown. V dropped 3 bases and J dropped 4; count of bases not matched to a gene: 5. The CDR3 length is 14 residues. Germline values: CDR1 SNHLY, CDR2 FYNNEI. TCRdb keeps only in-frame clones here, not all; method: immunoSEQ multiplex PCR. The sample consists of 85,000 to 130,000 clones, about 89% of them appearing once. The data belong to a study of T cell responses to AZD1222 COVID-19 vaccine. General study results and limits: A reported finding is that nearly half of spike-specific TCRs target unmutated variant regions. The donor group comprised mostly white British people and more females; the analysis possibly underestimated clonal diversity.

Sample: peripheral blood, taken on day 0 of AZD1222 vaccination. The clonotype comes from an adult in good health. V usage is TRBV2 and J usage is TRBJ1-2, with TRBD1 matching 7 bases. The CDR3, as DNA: TGTGCCAGCAGTGAGTACAGGGGAATCTATGGCTACACCTTC. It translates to CASSEYRGIYGYTF.